This record looks at one T cell receptor (beta chain) sequence and its context. Its antigen is still unknown. Clones were sequenced by immunoSEQ multiplex PCR, and TCRdb holds only the in-frame ones, with some missing. This sample has around 180,000 clones, with approximately 90% found just once. The data derive from a study of T cell responses to AZD1222 COVID-19 vaccine. Study observations and caveats: A reported finding is that nearly half of spike-specific TCRs target unmutated variant regions. Recipients of two AZD1222 doses showed rising Spike-specific TCR breadth and depth. The CD4 TCRs associated with vaccination extended across spike and predominated at 160-218 and 743-854.

The germline V and J ends were trimmed by 2 bases and 5 bases, with 9 bases remaining between them. CDR1 is SGHAT and CDR2 is FQDESV in the germline V gene (reference sequence). This CDR3 region has 13 residues. The chain joins TRBV11-1 to TRBJ1-2, with TRBD1 as a possible D gene (6 bases). Sequenced here: peripheral blood, sampled on day 0 of AZD1222 vaccination. The TCR sequence derives from an adult in good health. CDR3 bases: TGTGCCAGCAGCTTAACGGGGGCGTATGGCTACACCTTC. Translated, it gives CASSLTGAYGYTF.